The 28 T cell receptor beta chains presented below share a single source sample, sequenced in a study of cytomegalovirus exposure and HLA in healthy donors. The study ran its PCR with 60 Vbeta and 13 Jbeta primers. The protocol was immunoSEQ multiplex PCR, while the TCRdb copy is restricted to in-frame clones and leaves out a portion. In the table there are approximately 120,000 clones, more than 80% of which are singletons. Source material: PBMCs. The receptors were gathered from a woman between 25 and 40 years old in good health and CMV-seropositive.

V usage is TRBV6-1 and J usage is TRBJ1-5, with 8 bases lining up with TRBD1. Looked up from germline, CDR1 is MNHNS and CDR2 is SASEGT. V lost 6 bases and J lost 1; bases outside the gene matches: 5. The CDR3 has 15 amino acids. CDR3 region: CASRDREESNQPQHF. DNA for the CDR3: TGTGCCAGCAGGGACAGGGAAGAAAGCAATCAGCCCCAGCATTTT.

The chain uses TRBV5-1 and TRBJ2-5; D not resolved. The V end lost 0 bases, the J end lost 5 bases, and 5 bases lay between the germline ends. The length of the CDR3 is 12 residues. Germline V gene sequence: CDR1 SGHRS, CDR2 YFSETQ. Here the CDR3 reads CASSLVQETQYF. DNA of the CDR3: TGCGCCAGCAGCTTGGTTCAGGAGACCCAGTACTTC.

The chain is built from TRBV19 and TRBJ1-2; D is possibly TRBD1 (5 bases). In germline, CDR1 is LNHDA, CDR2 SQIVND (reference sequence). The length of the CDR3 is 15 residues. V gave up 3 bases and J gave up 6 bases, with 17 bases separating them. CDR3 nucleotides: TGTGCCAGTAGTATCTCCGGGACTGTTCCACATGGCTACACCTTC. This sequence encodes CASSISGTVPHGYTF.

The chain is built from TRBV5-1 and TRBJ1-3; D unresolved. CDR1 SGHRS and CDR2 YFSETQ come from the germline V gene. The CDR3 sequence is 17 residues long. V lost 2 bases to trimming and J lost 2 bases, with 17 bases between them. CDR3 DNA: TGCGCCAGCAGCTTTAATCCAACCACCTCAGCTGGAAACACCATATATTTT. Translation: CASSFNPTTSAGNTIYF.

CDR3 bases: TGTGCCAGCAGCTTAGGGGCAGCTACCTCCTACGAGCAGTACTTC. This gives the protein CASSLGAATSYEQYF. V usage is TRBV7-9 and J usage is TRBJ2-7; D unclear. The CDR3 has 15 amino acids. V lost 1 base to trimming and J lost 0 bases, with 10 bases between them. The germline CDR1 and CDR2 sequences are SEHNR and FQNEAQ (reference sequence).

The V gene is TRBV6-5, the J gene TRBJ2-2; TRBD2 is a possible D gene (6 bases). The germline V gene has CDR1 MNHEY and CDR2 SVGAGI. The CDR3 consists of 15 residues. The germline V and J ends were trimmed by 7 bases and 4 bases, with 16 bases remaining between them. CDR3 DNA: TGTGCCAGCAAAAGGGGACTCTCAGCCACCGGGGAGCTGTTTTTT. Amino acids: CASKRGLSATGELFF.

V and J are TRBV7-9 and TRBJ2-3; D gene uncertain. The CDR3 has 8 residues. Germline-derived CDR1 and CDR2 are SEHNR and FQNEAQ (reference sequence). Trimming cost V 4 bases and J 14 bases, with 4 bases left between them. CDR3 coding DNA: TGTGCCAGCAGCTCAGGGTATTTT. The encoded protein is CASSSGYF.

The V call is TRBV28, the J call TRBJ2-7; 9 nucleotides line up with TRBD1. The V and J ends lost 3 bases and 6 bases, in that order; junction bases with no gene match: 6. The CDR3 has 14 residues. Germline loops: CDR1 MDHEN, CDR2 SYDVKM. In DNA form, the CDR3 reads TGTGCCAGCAGTTTCCTGACAGGGGGTGGCGAGCAGTACTTC. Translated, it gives CASSFLTGGGEQYF.

The DNA of the CDR3 is TGTGCCAGCAGCTCCTCAGGGGGCGCAAACTATGGCTACACCTTC. This codes for CASSSSGGANYGYTF. This chain joins TRBV5-4 and TRBJ1-2; 8 nucleotides line up with TRBD1. The CDR3 loop spans 15 amino acids. V was pared by 3 bases and J by 2 bases, with 6 bases of the junction left unmatched. From germline, CDR1 is SGHNT and CDR2 YYREEE (reference sequence).

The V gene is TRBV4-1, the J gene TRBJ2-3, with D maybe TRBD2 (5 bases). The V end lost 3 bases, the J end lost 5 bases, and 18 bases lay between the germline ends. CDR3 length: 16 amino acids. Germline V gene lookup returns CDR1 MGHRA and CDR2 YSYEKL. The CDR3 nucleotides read TGCGCCAGCAGCCATGTTCCCTCCCCGGGGAGAGATACGCAGTATTTT. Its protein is CASSHVPSPGRDTQYF.

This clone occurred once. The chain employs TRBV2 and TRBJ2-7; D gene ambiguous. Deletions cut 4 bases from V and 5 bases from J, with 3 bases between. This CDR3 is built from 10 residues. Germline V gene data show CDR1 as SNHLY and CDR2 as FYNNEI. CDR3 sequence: CASSVNEQYF. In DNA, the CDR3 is TGTGCCAGCAGTGTCAACGAGCAGTACTTC.

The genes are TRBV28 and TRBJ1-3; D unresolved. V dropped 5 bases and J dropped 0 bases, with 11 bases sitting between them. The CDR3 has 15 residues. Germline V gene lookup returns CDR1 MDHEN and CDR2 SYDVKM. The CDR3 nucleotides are TGTGCCAGCAGTCCCCGACTTATCTCTGGAAACACCATATATTTT. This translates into CASSPRLISGNTIYF.

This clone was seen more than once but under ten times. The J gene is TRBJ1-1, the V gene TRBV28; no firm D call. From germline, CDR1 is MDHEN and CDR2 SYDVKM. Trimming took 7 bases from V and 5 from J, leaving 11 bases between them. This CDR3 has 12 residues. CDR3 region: CASTLGRTEAFF. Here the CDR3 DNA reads TGTGCCAGCACCTTGGGCCGTACTGAAGCTTTCTTT.

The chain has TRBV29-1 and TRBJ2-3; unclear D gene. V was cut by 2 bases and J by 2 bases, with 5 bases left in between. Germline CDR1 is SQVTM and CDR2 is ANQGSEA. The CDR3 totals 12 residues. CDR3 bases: TGCAGCGTTGAACAGGCCACAGATACGCAGTATTTT. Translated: CSVEQATDTQYF.

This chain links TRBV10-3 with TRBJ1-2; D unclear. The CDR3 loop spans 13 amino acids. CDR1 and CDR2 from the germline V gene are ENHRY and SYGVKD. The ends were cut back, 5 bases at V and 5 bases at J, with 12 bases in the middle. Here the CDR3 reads CAISPGGTYGYTF. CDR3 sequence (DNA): TGTGCCATCAGTCCTGGCGGTACTTATGGCTACACCTTC.

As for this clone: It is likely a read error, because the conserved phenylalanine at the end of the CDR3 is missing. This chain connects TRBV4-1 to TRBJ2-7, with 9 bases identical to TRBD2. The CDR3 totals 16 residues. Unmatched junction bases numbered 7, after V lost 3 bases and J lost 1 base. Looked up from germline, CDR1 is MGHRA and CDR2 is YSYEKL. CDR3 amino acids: CASSHPTSGRSYEQYL. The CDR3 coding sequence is TGCGCCAGCAGCCACCCAACTAGCGGGCGTTCCTACGAGCAGTACCTC.

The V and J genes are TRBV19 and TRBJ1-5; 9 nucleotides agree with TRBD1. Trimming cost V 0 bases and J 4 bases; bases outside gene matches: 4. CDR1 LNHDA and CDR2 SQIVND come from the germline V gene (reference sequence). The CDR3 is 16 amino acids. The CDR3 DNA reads TGTGCCAGTAGTATAGAGGACAGGGGATGGAATCAGCCCCAGCATTTT. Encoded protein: CASSIEDRGWNQPQHF.

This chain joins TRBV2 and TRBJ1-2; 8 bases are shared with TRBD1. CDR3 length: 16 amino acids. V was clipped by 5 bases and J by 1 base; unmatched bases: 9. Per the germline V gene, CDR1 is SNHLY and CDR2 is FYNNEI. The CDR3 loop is CASSLQGGLLNYGYTF. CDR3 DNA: TGTGCCAGCAGTCTACAGGGGGGACTGCTTAACTATGGCTACACCTTC.

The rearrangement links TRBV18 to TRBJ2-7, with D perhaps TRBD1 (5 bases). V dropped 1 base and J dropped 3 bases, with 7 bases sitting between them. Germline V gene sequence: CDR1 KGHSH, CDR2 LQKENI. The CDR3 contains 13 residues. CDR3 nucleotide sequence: TGTGCCAGCTCACCACAAAGGGGCTACGAGCAGTACTTC. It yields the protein CASSPQRGYEQYF.

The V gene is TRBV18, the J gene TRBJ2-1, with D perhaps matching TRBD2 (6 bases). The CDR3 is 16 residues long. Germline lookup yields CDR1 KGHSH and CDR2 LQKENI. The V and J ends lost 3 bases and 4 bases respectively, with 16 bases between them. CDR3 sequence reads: CASSPSRGMGYNEQFF. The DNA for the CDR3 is TGTGCCAGCTCACCGTCCCGCGGGATGGGGTACAATGAGCAGTTCTTC.

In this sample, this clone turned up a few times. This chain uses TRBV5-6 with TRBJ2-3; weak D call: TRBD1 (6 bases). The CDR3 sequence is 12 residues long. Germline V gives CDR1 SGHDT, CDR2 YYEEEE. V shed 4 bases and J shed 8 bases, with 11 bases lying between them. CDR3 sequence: CASSSLGGTQYF. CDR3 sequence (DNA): TGTGCCAGCAGCAGCTTAGGGGGTACGCAGTATTTT.

The CDR3 region is CASSYYKNTEAFF. CDR3 nucleotide sequence: TGTGCCAGCAGTTACTACAAGAACACTGAAGCTTTCTTT. The chain uses TRBV6-5 and TRBJ1-1; D remains ambiguous. Germline-derived CDR1 and CDR2 are MNHEY and SVGAGI. The V end was cut by 1 base, the J end by 1 base, with 4 bases between. The CDR3 is 13 residues long.

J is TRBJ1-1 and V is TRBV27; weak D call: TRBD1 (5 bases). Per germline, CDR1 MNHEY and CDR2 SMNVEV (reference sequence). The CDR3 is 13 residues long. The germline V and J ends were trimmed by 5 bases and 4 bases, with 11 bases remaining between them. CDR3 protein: CASSAGGGTEAFF. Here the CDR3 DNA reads TGTGCCAGCAGTGCCGGGGGTGGCACTGAAGCTTTCTTT.

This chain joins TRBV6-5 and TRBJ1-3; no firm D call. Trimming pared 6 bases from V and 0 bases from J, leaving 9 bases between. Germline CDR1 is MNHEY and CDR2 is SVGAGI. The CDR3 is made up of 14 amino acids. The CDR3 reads CASSLTSSGNTIYF. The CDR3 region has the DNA TGTGCCAGCAGCCTAACGAGCTCTGGAAACACCATATATTTT.

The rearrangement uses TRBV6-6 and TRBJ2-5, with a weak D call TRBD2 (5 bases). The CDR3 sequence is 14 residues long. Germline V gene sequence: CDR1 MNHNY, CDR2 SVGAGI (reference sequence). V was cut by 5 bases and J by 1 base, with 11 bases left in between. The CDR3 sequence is CASSPPSGQETQYF. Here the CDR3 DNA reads TGTGCCAGCAGTCCCCCCAGCGGCCAAGAGACCCAGTACTTC.

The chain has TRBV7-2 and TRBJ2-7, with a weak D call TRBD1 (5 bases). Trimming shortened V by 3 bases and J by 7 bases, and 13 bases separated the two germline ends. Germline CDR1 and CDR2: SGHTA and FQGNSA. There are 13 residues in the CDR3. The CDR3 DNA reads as TGTGCCAGCAGCTTTCCCCACACAGGAGAGCAGTACTTC. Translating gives CASSFPHTGEQYF.

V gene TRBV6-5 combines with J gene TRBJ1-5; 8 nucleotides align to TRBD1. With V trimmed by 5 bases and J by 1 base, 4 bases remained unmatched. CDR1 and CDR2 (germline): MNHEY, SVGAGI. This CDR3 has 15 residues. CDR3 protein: CASSTRTGSNQPQHF. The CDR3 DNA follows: TGTGCCAGCAGTACTCGGACAGGGAGCAATCAGCCCCAGCATTTT.

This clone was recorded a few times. The CDR3 region is CASSGGGRTEAFF. CDR3 DNA: TGTGCCAGCAGCGGGGGGGGGCGAACTGAAGCTTTCTTT. V and J are TRBV7-9 and TRBJ1-1; a possible D gene is TRBD1 (6 bases). Germline V gives CDR1 SEHNR, CDR2 FQNEAQ (reference sequence). The germline V and J ends were trimmed by 5 bases and 5 bases, with 12 bases remaining between them. The CDR3 sequence is 13 residues long.